One sample yielded the 7 T cell receptor beta chains listed below, sequenced in a study of OX40 agonist ivuxolimab in advanced cancers. TCRdb keeps only in-frame clones here, not all; method: immunoSEQ multiplex PCR. The sample comprises roughly 76,000 clones, 92% of which are singletons, and around 7.3% rests with the top ten. Sequencing used CD4+ or CD8+ T cells sorted from blood, obtained in a trial of the OX40 agonist ivuxolimab. These receptors all stem from an adult with an advanced solid tumor such as melanoma, head and neck, liver or kidney cancer.

V gene TRBV10-3 combines with J gene TRBJ2-5; no clear D. Trimming stripped 4 bases from V and 2 bases from J, with 11 bases between. The CDR3 covers 14 residues. Germline lookup yields CDR1 ENHRY and CDR2 SYGVKD. CDR3 in amino acids: CAISALDHQETQYF. The CDR3 region has the DNA TGTGCCATCAGTGCTCTGGACCATCAAGAGACCCAGTACTTC.

The CDR3: CASSFSNRDSPLHF. The CDR3 nucleotides are TGTGCCAGCAGTTTTTCCAACAGGGATTCACCCCTCCACTTT. The chain joins TRBV27 to TRBJ1-6; weak D call: TRBD1 (6 bases). CDR1 is MNHEY and CDR2 is SMNVEV in the germline V gene (reference sequence). V was cut by 3 bases and J by 8 bases, with 11 bases left in between. The CDR3 spans 14 residues.

The chain links TRBV18 to TRBJ1-1, with D unclear. The length of the CDR3 is 13 residues. Trimming pared 3 bases from V and 7 bases from J, leaving 12 bases between. Germline CDR1 KGHSH, CDR2 LQKENI. The CDR3 sequence: CASSPPDRYEAFF. CDR3 coding DNA: TGTGCCAGCTCACCCCCAGACCGATATGAAGCTTTCTTT.

V and J are TRBV5-1 and TRBJ1-1; no reliable D call. Germline loops: CDR1 SGHRS, CDR2 YFSETQ. V shed 4 bases and J shed 2 bases, with 9 bases lying between them. The length of the CDR3 is 13 residues. DNA of the CDR3: TGCGCCAGCAGCGTGGGTAGTAACACTGAAGCTTTCTTT. It codes for CASSVGSNTEAFF.

V is TRBV4-3 and J is TRBJ1-5; the match to TRBD1 covers 8 bases. The J segment lost 5 bases and the V segment lost 0 bases, leaving 6 bases of the junction unmatched. CDR1 and CDR2 from the germline V gene are LGHNA and YSLEER. The CDR3 totals 16 residues. The CDR3 spells CASSQDLRGRDQPQHF. The DNA for the CDR3 is TGCGCCAGCAGCCAAGATCTCAGGGGGCGCGATCAGCCCCAGCATTTT.

This clone was seen just once. This rearrangement joins TRBV12-5 to TRBJ1-2, with D uncertain. V shed 3 bases and J shed 0 bases, with 5 bases lying between them. Germline V gives CDR1 LGHNT, CDR2 FRNRAP. There are 13 residues in the CDR3. DNA for the CDR3: TGTGCTAGTGGTTTTTCGGCTAACTATGGCTACACCTTC. It yields the protein CASGFSANYGYTF.

V and J are TRBV10-2 and TRBJ1-2; 8 bases agree with TRBD1. V was clipped by 2 bases and J by 7 bases; unmatched bases: 0. Germline assignment: CDR1 WSHSY and CDR2 SAAADI. The CDR3 loop spans 12 amino acids. The CDR3, as DNA: TGCGCCAGCAGTGAGACAGGGGGTGGCTACACCTTC. Translated, it gives CASSETGGGYTF.